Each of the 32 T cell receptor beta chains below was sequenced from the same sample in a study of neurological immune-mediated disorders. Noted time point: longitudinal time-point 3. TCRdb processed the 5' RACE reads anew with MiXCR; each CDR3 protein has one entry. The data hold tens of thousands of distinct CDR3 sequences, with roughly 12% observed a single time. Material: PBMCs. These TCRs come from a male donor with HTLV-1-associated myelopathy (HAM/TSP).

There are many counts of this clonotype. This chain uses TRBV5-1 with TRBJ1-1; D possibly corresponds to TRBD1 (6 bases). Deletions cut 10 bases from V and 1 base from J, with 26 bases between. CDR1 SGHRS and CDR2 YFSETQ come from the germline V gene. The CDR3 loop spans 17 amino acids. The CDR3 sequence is CASFKGLGAGENTEAFF. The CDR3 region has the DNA TGCGCCTCCTTCAAGGGGTTGGGTGCAGGGGAGAACACTGAAGCTTTCTTT.

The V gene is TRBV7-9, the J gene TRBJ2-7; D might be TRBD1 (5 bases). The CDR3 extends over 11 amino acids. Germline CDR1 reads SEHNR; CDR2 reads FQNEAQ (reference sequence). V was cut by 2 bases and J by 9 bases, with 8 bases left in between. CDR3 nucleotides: TGTGCCAGCAGCTTATCAGGGCGGCAGTACTTC. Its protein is CASSLSGRQYF.

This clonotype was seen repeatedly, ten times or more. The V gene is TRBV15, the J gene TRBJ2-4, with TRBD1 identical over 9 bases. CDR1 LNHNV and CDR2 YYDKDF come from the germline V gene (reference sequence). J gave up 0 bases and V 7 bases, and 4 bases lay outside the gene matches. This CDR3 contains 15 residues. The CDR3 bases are TGTGCCACCAACGGACAGGGGTTAGCCAAAAACATTCAGTACTTC. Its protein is CATNGQGLAKNIQYF.

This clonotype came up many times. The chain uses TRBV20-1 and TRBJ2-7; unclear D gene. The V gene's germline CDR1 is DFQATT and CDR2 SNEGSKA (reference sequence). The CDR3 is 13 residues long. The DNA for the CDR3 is TGCAGCAAGAGGCAGGTCCACTCCTACGAGCAGTACTTC. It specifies CSKRQVHSYEQYF.

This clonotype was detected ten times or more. The CDR3 DNA follows: TGTGCCAGCAGCTTAGGGTGGAAGGGCACAGATACGCAGTATTTT. This sequence encodes CASSLGWKGTDTQYF. The J gene is TRBJ2-3, the V gene TRBV7-2; no clear D. From germline, CDR1 is SGHTA and CDR2 FQGNSA. The CDR3 totals 15 residues. Trimming took off 1 base at V and 1 base at J, with 9 bases between the two ends.

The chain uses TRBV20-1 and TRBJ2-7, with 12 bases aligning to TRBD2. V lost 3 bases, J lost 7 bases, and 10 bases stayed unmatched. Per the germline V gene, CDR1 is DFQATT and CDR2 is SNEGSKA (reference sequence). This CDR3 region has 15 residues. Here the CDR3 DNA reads TGCAGTGCTAGTTTGACTAGCGGGGGTTTTGTGGAGCAGTACTTC. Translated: CSASLTSGGFVEQYF.

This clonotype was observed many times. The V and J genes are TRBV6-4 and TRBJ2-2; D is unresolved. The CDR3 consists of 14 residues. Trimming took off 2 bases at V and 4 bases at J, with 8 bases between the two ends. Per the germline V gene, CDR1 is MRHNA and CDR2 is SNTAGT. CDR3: CASSDVGFTGELFF. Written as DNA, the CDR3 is TGTGCCAGCAGTGACGTGGGGTTCACCGGGGAGCTGTTTTTT.

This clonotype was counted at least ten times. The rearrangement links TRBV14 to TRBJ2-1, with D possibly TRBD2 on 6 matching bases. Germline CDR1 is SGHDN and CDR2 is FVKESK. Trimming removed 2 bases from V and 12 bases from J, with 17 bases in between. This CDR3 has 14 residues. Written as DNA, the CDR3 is TGTGCCAGCAGCCAACCGGGGGATACAATGAGGCAGTTCTTC. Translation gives CASSQPGDTMRQFF.

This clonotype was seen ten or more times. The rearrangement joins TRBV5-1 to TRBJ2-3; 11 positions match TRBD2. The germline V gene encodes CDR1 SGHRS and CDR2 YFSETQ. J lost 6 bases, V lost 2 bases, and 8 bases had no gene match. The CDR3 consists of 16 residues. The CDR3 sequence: CASSFGSGGAVDTQYF. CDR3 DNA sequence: TGCGCCAGCAGCTTCGGTAGCGGGGGGGCAGTTGATACGCAGTATTTT.

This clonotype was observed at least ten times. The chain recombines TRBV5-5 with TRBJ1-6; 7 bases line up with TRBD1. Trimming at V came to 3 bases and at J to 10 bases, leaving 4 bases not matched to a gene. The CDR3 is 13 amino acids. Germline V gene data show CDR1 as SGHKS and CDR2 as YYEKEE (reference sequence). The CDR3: CASSSGTVSPLHF. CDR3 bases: TGTGCCAGCAGCTCCGGGACAGTCTCACCCCTCCACTTT.

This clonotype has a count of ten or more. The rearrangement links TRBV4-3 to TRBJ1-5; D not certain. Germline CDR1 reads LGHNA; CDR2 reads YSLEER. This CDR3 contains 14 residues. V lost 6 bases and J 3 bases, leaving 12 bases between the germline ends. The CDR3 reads CASSIDWNNQPQHF. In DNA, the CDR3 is TGCGCCAGCAGTATAGACTGGAACAATCAGCCCCAGCATTTT.

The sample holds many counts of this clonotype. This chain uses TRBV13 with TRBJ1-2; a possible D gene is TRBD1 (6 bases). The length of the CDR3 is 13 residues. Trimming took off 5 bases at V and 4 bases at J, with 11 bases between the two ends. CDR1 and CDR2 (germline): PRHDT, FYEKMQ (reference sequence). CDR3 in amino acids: CASSLDRSYGYTF. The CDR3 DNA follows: TGTGCCAGCAGCCTGGACAGATCCTATGGCTACACCTTC.

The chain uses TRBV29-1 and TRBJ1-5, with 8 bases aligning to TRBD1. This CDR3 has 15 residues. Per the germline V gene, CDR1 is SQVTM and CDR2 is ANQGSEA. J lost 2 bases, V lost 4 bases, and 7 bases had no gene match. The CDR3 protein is CSVGQGLEGNQPQHF. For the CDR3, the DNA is TGCAGCGTTGGACAGGGGCTTGAGGGCAATCAGCCCCAGCATTTT.

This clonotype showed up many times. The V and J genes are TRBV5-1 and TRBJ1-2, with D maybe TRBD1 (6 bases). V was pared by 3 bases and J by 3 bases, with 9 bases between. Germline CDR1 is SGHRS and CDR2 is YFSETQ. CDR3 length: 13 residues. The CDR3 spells CASSSGHDYGYTF. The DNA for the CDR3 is TGCGCCAGCAGCTCGGGACATGACTATGGCTACACCTTC.

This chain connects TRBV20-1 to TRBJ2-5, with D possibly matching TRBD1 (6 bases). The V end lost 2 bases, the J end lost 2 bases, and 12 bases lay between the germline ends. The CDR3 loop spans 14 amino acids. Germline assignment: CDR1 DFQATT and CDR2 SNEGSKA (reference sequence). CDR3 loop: CSARSGTSQETQYF. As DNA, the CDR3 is TGCAGTGCTAGATCCGGGACATCACAAGAGACCCAGTACTTC.

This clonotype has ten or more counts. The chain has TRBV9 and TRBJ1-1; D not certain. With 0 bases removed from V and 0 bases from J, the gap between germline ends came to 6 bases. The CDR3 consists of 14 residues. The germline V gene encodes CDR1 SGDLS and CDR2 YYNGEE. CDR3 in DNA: TGTGCCAGCAGCGTAGAACAGATGAACACTGAAGCTTTCTTT. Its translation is CASSVEQMNTEAFF. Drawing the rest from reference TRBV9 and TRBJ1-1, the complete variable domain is DSGVTQTPKHLITATGQRVTLRCSPRSGDLSVYWYQQSLDQGLQFLIQYYNGEERAKGNILERFSAQQFPDLHSELNLSSLELGDSALYFCASSVEQMNTEAFFGQGTRLTVV.

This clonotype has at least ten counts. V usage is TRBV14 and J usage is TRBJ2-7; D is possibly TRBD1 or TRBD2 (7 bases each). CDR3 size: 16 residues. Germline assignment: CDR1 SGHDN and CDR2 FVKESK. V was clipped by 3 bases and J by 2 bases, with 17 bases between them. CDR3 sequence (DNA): TGTGCCAGCAGCCAGATCGGGGGAGGGGGCGCCTACGAGCAGTACTTC. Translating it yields CASSQIGGGGAYEQYF.

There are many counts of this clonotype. The CDR3 sequence is CASRLGQGGNSPLHF. As DNA, the CDR3 is TGTGCCAGCAGACTCGGACAGGGGGGGAATTCACCCCTCCACTTT. The chain joins TRBV7-2 to TRBJ1-6; 10 bases agree with TRBD1. The V segment lost 6 bases and the J segment 7 bases; nucleotides outside the gene matches: 6. Germline loops: CDR1 SGHTA, CDR2 FQGNSA. This CDR3 has 15 amino acids.

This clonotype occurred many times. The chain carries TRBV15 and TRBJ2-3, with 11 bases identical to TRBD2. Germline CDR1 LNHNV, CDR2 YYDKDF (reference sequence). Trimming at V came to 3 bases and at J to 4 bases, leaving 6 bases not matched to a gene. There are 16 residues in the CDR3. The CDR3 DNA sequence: TGTGCCACCAGCAGGGTACTAGCGGGGGCCTCAGATACGCAGTATTTT. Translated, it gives CATSRVLAGASDTQYF.

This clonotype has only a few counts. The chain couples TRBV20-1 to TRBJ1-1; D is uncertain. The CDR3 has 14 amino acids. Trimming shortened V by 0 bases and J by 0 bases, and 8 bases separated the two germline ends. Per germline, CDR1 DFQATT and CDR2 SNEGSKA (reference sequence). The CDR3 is CSARDRRLNTEAFF. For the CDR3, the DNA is TGCAGTGCTAGAGATCGGCGGTTGAACACTGAAGCTTTCTTT.

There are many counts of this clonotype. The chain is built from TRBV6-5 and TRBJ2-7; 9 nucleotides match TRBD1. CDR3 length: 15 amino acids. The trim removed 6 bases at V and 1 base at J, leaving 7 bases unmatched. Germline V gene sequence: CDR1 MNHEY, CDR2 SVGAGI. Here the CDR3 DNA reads TGTGCCAGCAGACGCCGGGACAGGGAATCCTACGAGCAGTACTTC. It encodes CASRRRDRESYEQYF.

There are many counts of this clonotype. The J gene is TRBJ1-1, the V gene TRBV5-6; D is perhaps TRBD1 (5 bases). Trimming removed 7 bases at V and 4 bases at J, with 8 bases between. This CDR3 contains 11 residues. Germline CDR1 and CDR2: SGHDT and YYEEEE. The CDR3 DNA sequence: TGTGCCAGCGAAACAGGCACTGAAGCTTTCTTT. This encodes CASETGTEAFF.

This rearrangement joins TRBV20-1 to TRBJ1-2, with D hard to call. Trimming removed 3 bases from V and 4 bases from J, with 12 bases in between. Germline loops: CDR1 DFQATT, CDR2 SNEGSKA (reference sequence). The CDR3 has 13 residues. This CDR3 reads CSASGRFSYGYTF. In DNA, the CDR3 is TGCAGTGCTAGCGGACGGTTTTCCTATGGCTACACCTTC.

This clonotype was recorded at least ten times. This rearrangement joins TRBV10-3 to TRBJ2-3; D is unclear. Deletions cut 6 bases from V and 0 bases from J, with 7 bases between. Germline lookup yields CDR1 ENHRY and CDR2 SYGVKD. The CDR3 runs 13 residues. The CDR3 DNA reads TGTGCCATCAGCGGAACTAGCACAGATACGCAGTATTTT. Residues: CAISGTSTDTQYF.

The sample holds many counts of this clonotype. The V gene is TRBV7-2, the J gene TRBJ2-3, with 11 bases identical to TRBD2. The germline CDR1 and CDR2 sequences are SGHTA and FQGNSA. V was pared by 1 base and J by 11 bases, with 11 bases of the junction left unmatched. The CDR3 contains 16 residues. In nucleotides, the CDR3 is TGTGCCAGCAGCTTAGGAATTAGCGGGGGGGCCCGCTTGCAGTATTTT. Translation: CASSLGISGGARLQYF.

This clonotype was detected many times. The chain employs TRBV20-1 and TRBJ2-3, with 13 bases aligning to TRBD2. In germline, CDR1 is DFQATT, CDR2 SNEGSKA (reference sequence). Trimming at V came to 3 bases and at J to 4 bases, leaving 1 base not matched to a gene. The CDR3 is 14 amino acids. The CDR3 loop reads CSASGTSGADTQYF. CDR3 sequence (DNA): TGCAGTGCTAGCGGGACTAGCGGGGCAGATACGCAGTATTTT.

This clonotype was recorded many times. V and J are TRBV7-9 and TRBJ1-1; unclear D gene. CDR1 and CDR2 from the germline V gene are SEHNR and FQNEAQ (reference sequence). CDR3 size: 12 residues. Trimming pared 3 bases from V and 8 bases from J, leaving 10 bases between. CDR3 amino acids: CASSFAGPEAFF. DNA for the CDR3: TGTGCCAGCAGCTTTGCCGGCCCCGAAGCTTTCTTT.

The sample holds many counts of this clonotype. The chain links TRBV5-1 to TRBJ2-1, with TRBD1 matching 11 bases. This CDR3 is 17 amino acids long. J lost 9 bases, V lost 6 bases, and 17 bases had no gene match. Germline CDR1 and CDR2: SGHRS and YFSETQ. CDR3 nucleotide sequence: TGCGCCAGCACCCTACTTGCCGGGACAGGGGGATATGGTGAGCAGTTCTTC. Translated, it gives CASTLLAGTGGYGEQFF. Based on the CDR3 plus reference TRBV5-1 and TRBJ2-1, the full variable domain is KAGVTQTPRYLIKTRGQQVTLSCSPISGHRSVSWYQQTPGQGLQFLFEYFSETQRNKGNFPGRFSGRQFSNSRSEMNVSTLELGDSALYLCASTLLAGTGGYGEQFFGPGTRLTVL.

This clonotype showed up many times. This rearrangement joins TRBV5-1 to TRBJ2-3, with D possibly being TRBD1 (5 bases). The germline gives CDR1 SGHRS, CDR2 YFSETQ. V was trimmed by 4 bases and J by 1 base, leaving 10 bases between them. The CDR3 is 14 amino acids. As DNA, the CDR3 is TGCGCCAGCAGCCCCGGACACCGCACAGATACGCAGTATTTT. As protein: CASSPGHRTDTQYF.

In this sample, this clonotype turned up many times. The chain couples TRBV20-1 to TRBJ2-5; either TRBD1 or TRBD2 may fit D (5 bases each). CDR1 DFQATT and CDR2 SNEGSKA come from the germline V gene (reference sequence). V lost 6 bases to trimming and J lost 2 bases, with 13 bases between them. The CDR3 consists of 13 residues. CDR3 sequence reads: CSAAPGPQETQYF. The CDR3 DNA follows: TGCAGTGCAGCGCCGGGACCACAAGAGACCCAGTACTTC.

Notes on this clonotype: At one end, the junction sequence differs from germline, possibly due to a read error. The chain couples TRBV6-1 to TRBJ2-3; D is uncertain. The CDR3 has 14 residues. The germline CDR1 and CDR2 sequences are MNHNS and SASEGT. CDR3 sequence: CASLTRISTNTQYF. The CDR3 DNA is TGTGCCAGCCTGACACGTATTAGCACAAATACGCAGTATTTT.

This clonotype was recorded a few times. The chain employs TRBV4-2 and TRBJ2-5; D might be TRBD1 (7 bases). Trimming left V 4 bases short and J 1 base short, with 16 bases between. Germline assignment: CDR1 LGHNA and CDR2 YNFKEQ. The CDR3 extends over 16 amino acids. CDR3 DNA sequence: TGTGCCAGCAGCCCATCCAGGGGGGCGACCCAAGAGACCCAGTACTTC. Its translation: CASSPSRGATQETQYF.